These T cell receptor beta chains were read from a single sample in a study of T cells after yellow fever vaccination. MiXCR was run by TCRdb on the 5' RACE reads, yielding one entry per CDR3 protein. The table includes around 310,000 distinct CDR3 sequences, 8.7% detected once. The sample was PBMCs, taken on the day of the first yellow fever vaccination. These receptor sequences come from a man between 18 and 29 years old who received the YFV17D yellow fever vaccine. Both conserved end residues are part of each CDR3.

v_call cdr3_aa
TRBV5-1 CASSLGRSGTHQETQYF
TRBV20-1 CSARPGQGTDTQYF
TRBV3-1 CASSPTQGGAGFTGELFF
TRBV12-3/TRBV12-4 CASSLLENYGYTF
TRBV24-1 CATSDSNRGRVNEQFF
TRBV7-9 CASSRPGQGGQDTQYF
TRBV20-1 CSARGLSGSKGATDTQYF
TRBV7-6 CASSAGLAYEQYF
TRBV5-1 CASSLAVGAYTGELFF
TRBV18 CASSPDLEPGAQPQHF
TRBV7-9 CASSVTQDEQYF
TRBV5-4 CASSLRTGLTGELFF
TRBV4-1 CASSQEGGNRRDEQFF
TRBV7-8 CASSQGTVYQPQHF
TRBV9 CASSATVGGTQYF
TRBV7-2 CASSSRGRTYEQYF
TRBV18 CASSPPLAGYEQYF
TRBV5-1 CASSLDPQGSNTEAFF
TRBV12-3/TRBV12-4 CASSFGGQTDYGYTF
TRBV20-1 CSARRSNTYEQYF
TRBV9 CASSVNGAGAGTGELFF
TRBV12-3/TRBV12-4 CASSLGTNNQPQHF
TRBV20-1 CSASKGPPPRYSNQPQHF
TRBV6-1 CASSPVASSGNTIYF
TRBV4-1 CASSPGSGGNNEQFF
TRBV5-4 CASSLGGARVTSPLHF
TRBV6-2/TRBV6-3 CASTWAGGDQPQHF
TRBV4-2 CASSQDNRGGANVLTF
TRBV6-5 CASSLRGVGNTEAFF
TRBV25-1 CASSGKGQYYEQYF
TRBV20-1 CSARDLARSPLHF